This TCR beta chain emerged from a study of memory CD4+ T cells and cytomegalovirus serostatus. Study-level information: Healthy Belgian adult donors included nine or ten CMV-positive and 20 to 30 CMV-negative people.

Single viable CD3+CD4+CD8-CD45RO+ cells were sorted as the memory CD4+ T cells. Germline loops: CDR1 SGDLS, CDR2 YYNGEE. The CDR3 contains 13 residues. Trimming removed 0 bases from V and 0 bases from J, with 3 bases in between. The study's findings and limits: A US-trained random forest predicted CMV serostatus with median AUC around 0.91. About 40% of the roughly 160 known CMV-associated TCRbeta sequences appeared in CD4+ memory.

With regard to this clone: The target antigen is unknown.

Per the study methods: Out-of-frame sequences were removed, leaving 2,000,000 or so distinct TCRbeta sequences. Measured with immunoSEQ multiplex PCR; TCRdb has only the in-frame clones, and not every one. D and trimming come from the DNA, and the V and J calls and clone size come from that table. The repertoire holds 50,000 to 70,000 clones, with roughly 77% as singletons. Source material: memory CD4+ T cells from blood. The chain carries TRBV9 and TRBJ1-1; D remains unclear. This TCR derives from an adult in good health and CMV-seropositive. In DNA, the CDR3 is TGTGCCAGCAGCGTAGGAATGAACACTGAAGCTTTCTTT. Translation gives CASSVGMNTEAFF.